This TCR beta chain was recovered during a study of OX40 agonist ivuxolimab in advanced cancers. Whole-study context: Having had anti-PD-1, anti-PD-L1 or anti-CTLA-4 therapy before was allowed, and roughly 40% had some. Study-wide points: Among T cells, CD8+ cells averaged more expanded clones than CD4+ cells. Within 6 weeks, CD4+ and CD8+ blood T cells expanded clonally at 0.1 to 3.0 mg/kg.

Trimming took off 1 base at V and 4 bases at J, with 12 bases between the two ends. Germline CDR1 SGHDT, CDR2 YYEEEE. CDR3 length: 15 amino acids. Remarks on this clone: Antigen unknown.

Anyone with autoimmune disease history or systemic immunosuppression was excluded. Here immunoSEQ multiplex PCR was the method, and the copy in TCRdb shows in-frame clones only, minus some. This table has roughly 48,000 clones, about four fifths appearing once. This receptor was taken from an adult with an advanced solid tumor such as melanoma, head and neck, liver or kidney cancer. Source: CD4+ or CD8+ T cells sorted from blood, taken in a trial of the OX40 agonist ivuxolimab. The chain links TRBV5-6 to TRBJ1-5; no reliable D call. The CDR3 sequence is CASSLLHSLNQPQHF. CDR3 nucleotide sequence: TGTGCCAGCAGCTTGTTACACTCCCTTAATCAGCCCCAGCATTTT. Using reference TRBV5-6 and TRBJ1-5 for the parts outside the CDR3, the full variable domain is DAGVTQSPTHLIKTRGQQVTLRCSPKSGHDTVSWYQQALGQGPQFIFQYYEEEERQRGNFPDRFSGHQFPNYSSELNVNALLLGDSALYLCASSLLHSLNQPQHFGDGTRLSIL.